The 5 T cell receptor beta chains given below trace back to one sample, sequenced in a study of cytomegalovirus exposure and HLA in healthy donors. The PCR made use of 60 Vbeta and 13 Jbeta primers. Libraries were prepared by immunoSEQ multiplex PCR; TCRdb keeps only in-frame clonotypes and omits some of them. This sample has about 190,000 clones; approximately 78% occur once, and the top ten carry roughly 1.6%. Specimen: PBMCs. The origin of the receptors is a woman aged 18-35 years in good health and CMV-seronegative.

The gene calls are TRBV5-6 and TRBJ1-2, with unresolved D. V was pared by 0 bases and J by 2 bases, with 5 bases between. Germline-derived CDR1 and CDR2 are SGHDT and YYEEEE. This CDR3 has 13 amino acids. CDR3 sequence reads: CASSLAGNYGYTF. CDR3 DNA: TGTGCCAGCAGCTTGGCGGGAAACTATGGCTACACCTTC.

The J gene is TRBJ2-7, the V gene TRBV11-2; 7 bases are a match to TRBD2. V was clipped by 3 bases and J by 3 bases; unmatched bases: 8. The CDR3 has 15 amino acids. Per germline, CDR1 SGHAT and CDR2 FQNNGV. The CDR3 protein is CASSFVGSGDYEQYF. The CDR3 DNA reads as TGTGCCAGCAGCTTTGTCGGCAGCGGGGACTACGAGCAGTACTTC.

In this sample, this clone turned up once. This chain connects TRBV19 to TRBJ1-2, with D perhaps matching TRBD1 (6 bases). The V gene lost 4 bases and the J gene lost 2 bases, with 17 bases spanning the gap. Germline assignment: CDR1 LNHDA and CDR2 SQIVND (reference sequence). The CDR3 contains 16 residues. The CDR3 region has the DNA TGTGCCAGTAGTAGGCAGGGAGGGGGACTAAACTATGGCTACACCTTC. Protein product: CASSRQGGGLNYGYTF.

The rearrangement links TRBV7-9 to TRBJ2-3, with TRBD2 matching over 13 bases. The J segment lost 5 bases and the V segment lost 5 bases, leaving 13 bases of the junction unmatched. Looked up from germline, CDR1 is SEHNR and CDR2 is FQNEAQ (reference sequence). This CDR3 has 18 residues. CDR3 loop: CASSPPGQLAGGRDTQYF. The CDR3 DNA sequence: TGTGCCAGCAGCCCCCCCGGCCAACTAGCGGGAGGGAGAGATACGCAGTATTTT.

This clone was detected once. The chain recombines TRBV5-1 with TRBJ1-3, with TRBD1 as a possible D gene (6 bases). CDR1 SGHRS and CDR2 YFSETQ come from the germline V gene. V was shortened by 3 bases and J by 1 base, with 8 bases between the two germline ends. CDR3 length equals 14 residues. CDR3: CASSSTGSGNTIYF. The CDR3 nucleotides read TGCGCCAGCAGCTCAACAGGGTCTGGAAACACCATATATTTT. The variable domain in full, completed from reference TRBV5-1 and TRBJ1-3, reads KAGVTQTPRYLIKTRGQQVTLSCSPISGHRSVSWYQQTPGQGLQFLFEYFSETQRNKGNFPGRFSGRQFSNSRSEMNVSTLELGDSALYLCASSSTGSGNTIYFGEGSWLTVV.